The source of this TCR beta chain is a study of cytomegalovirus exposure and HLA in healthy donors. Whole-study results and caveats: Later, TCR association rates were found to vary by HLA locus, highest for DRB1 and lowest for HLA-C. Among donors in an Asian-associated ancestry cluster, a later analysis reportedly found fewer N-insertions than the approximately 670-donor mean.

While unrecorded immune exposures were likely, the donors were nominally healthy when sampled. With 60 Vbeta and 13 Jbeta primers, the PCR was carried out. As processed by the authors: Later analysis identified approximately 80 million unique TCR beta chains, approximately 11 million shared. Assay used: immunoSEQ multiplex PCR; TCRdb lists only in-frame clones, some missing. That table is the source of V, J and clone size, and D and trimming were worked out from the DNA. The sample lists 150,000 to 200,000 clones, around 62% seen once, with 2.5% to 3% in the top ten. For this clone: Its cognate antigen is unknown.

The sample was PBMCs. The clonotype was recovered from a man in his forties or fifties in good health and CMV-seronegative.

The CDR3 coding sequence is TGCGCCAGCGCGGGACTCCTAAACACCGGGGAGCTGTTTTTT. Translated, it gives CASAGLLNTGELFF. This chain links TRBV5-1 with TRBJ2-2; the D gene is possibly TRBD2 (6 bases). CDR3 length equals 14 residues. The V gene lost 7 bases and the J gene lost 2 bases, with 12 bases spanning the gap. Germline V lookup: CDR1 SGHRS, CDR2 YFSETQ.